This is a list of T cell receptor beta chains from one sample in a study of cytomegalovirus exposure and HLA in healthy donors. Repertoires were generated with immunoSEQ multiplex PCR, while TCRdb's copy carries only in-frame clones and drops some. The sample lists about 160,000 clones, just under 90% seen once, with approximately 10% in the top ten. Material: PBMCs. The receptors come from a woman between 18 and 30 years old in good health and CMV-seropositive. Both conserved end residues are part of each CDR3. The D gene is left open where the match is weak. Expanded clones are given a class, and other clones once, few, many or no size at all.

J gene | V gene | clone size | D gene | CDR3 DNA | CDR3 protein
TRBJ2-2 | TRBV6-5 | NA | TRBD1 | TGTGCCAGCAGCCGCGGACAGGGGCGGACCGGGGAGCTGTTTTTT | CASSRGQGRTGELFF
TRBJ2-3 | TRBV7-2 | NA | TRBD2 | TGTGCCAGCAGCTTAAGGCTAGCGGGAGCGTCAGATACGCAGTATTTT | CASSLRLAGASDTQYF
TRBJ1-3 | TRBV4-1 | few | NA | TGCGCCAGCAGCCAGGGACCGGGGGAGGCCTCGGACACCATATATTTT | CASSQGPGEASDTIYF
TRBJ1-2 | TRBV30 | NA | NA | TGTGCCTGGGCGGTAGGTTATGGCTACACCTTC | CAWAVGYGYTF
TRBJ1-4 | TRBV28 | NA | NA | TGTGCCAGCAGTTCAAGCCGGGCCCTCGGCGGAGGGGCGAGGAAACTGTTTTTT | CASSSSRALGGGARKLFF
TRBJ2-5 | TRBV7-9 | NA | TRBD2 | TGTGCCAGCAGCTTAATAGCGGGAGAGACCCAGTACTTC | CASSLIAGETQYF
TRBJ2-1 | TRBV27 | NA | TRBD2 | TGTGCCAGCAGCCTAGGGACTAGCGGGAGTAATAATGAGCAGTTCTTC | CASSLGTSGSNNEQFF
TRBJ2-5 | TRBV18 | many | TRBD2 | TGTGCCAGCTCAGTTGCGGGAGATAGAGAGACCCAGTACTTC | CASSVAGDRETQYF
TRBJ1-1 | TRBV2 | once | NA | TGTGCCAGCAGTGATCGGGTGAACACTGAAGCTTTCTTT | CASSDRVNTEAFF
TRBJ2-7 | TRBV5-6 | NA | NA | TGTGCCAGCAGCCCCCTAGACCACTACGAGCAGTACTTC | CASSPLDHYEQYF
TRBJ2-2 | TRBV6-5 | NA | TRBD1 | TGTGCCAGCAGTTACAAGGGGGCCTCCGGGGAGCTGTTTTTT | CASSYKGASGELFF
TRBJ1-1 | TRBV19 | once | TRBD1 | TGTGCCAGTAGCGGTAGGGGGCGAGCTTTCTTT | CASSGRGRAFF
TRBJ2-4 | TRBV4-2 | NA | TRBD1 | TGTGCCAGCAGCCAAGAAAGGGGACAGGGGGTAGACATTCAGTACTTC | CASSQERGQGVDIQYF
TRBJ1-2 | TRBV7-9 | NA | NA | TGTGCCAGCAGCCGTGTCGGACTTAACTATGGCTACACCTTC | CASSRVGLNYGYTF
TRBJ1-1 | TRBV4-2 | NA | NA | TGTGCCAGCAGCCAAGGTCCGGTCCTCATGAACACTGAAGCTTTCTTT | CASSQGPVLMNTEAFF
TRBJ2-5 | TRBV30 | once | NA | TGTGCCTGGAGCGGGAGCCGTGAGACCCAGTACTTC | CAWSGSRETQYF
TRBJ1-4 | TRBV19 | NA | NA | TGTGCCAGTAGTATGGTCGACGGAGCTAATGAAAAACTGTTTTTT | CASSMVDGANEKLFF
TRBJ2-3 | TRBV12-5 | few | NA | TGTGCTAGTGGTTTACAGGTCACAGATACGCAGTATTTT | CASGLQVTDTQYF
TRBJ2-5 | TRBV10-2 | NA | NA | TGCGCCAGCAGTGAGTCGTCGTGGGACTCTGGAGAGACCCAGTACTTC | CASSESSWDSGETQYF
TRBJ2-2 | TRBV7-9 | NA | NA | TGTGCCAGCAGCCAACACCAGACTCGAAACACCGGGGAGCTGTTTTTT | CASSQHQTRNTGELFF
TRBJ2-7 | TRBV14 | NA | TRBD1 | TGTGCCAGCAGCCAAGTCCCGGGACAGGGAGGTGAGCAGTACTTC | CASSQVPGQGGEQYF
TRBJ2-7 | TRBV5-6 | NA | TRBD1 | TGTGCCAGCAGCTTGGGAGACTGGGACAGTATCTACGAGCAGTACTTC | CASSLGDWDSIYEQYF
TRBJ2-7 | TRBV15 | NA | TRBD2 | TGTGCCACCAGCAGAGGCCCTATAGCGGGAGGTTACGAGCAGTACTTC | CATSRGPIAGGYEQYF
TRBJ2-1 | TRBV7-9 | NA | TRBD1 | TGTGCCAGCAGCTCCCGACAGGGAATGTATGAGCAGTTCTTC | CASSSRQGMYEQFF
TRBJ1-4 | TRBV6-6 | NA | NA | TGTGCCAGCAGTTACCGCACAGGGCAAGGTGGTGAAAAACTGTTTTTT | CASSYRTGQGGEKLFF
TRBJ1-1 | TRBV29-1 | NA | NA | TGCAGCGTTCAGAGGCCTCTTAACACTGAAGCTTTCTTT | CSVQRPLNTEAFF
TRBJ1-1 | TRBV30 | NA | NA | TGTGCCTGGAGTAAGGGTGGGGGGACTGAAGCTTTCTTT | CAWSKGGGTEAFF
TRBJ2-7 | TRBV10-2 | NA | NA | TGCGCCAGCAGTGTCCTGGACATGACCTACGAGCAGTACTTC | CASSVLDMTYEQYF
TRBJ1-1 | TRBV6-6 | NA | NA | TGTGCCAGCAGTTACGGGGCCGGGAGCACTGAAGCTTTCTTT | CASSYGAGSTEAFF
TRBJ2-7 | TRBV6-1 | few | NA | TGTGCCAGCGGGGAGGTACTCTCCTACGAGCAGTACTTC | CASGEVLSYEQYF
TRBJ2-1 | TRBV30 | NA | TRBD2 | TGTGCCTGGAGTGCCTTGTGGGCGGGAGGGCTCAATGAGCAGTTCTTC | CAWSALWAGGLNEQFF
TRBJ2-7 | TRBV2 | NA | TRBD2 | TGTGCCAGCAGTGAAGGGGGACTAGCGGGAGTCCACGAGCAGTACTTC | CASSEGGLAGVHEQYF
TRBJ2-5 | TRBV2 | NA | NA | TGTGCCAGCAGTGAGGGCCGGAACCAAGAGACCCAGTACTTC | CASSEGRNQETQYF
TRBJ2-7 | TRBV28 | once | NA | TGTGCCAGCAGTCCTTTGGGGAGCGGGCCAAAAAAATACGAGCAGTACTTC | CASSPLGSGPKKYEQYF
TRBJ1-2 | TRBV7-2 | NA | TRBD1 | TGTGCCAGCAGCTTGACAGGGTTCTCTAACTATGGCTACACCTTC | CASSLTGFSNYGYTF
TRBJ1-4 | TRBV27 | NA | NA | TGTGCCAGCAGTAGACCAGGGCAGGCTAATGAAAAACTGTTTTTT | CASSRPGQANEKLFF
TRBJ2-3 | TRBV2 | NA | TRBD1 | TGTGCCAGCAGCGACAGGGGGGCAGATACGCAGTATTTT | CASSDRGADTQYF
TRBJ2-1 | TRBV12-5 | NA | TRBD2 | TGTGCTAGTGGTTTGTGGGAGGGGCTGGGTCTGGCCGAGCAGTTCTTC | CASGLWEGLGLAEQFF
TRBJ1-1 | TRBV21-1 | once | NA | TGTGCCAGCAGTCTACAGACACTTGAAGCTTTCTTT | CASSLQTLEAFF
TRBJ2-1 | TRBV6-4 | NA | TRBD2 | TGTGCCAGCAGTATGAAGGGACTAGCGGGAGTTCAGAATGAGCAGTTCTTC | CASSMKGLAGVQNEQFF
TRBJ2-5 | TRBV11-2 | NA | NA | TGTGCCAGCAGCGTACGGACAGAACAAGAGACCCAGTACTTC | CASSVRTEQETQYF
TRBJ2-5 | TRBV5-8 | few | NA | TGTGCCAGCAGCAGACTAGTTCAAGAGACCCAGTACTTC | CASSRLVQETQYF
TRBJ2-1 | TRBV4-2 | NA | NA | TGTGCCAGCAGCCAAGAGGGCTGGACAAATGAGCAGTTCTTC | CASSQEGWTNEQFF
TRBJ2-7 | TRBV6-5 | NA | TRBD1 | TGTGCCAGCAGCCGACACGGGACAGGGGAATACGAGCAGTACTTC | CASSRHGTGEYEQYF
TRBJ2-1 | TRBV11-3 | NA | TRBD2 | TGTGCCAGCAGCTACTCCGGGACTAGCGGGTACAATGAGCAGTTCTTC | CASSYSGTSGYNEQFF
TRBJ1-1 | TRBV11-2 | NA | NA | TGTGCCAGCAGCTTAGGAGGGTCGGCTTTCTTT | CASSLGGSAFF
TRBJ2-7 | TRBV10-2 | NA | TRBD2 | TGCGCCAGCAGTAGTGGGACTAGCACGCCAGGCGAGCAGTACTTC | CASSSGTSTPGEQYF
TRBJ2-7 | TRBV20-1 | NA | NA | TGCAGTGCAAAGAGAACCTACGAGCAGTACTTC | CSAKRTYEQYF
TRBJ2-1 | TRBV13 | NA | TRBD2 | TGTGCCAGCAGCCACGTGAAATTAAGCGGGAGCGGGGATTCCTACAATGAGCAGTTCTTC | CASSHVKLSGSGDSYNEQFF
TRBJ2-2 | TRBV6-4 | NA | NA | TGTGCCAGCAGTGCCCAAAACACCGGGGAGCTGTTTTTT | CASSAQNTGELFF